These 21 T cell receptor beta chains were sequenced from one sample in a study of PD-1 blockade in classical Hodgkin lymphoma. Here immunoSEQ multiplex PCR was the method, and the copy in TCRdb shows in-frame clones only, minus some. The sample consists of roughly 100,000 clones, approximately 94% of them appearing once. As for time point: cycle 4 day 1 (C4D1), after 6 weeks of nivolumab. Every patient had relapsed following autologous stem cell transplantation, and cohorts differed in brentuximab vedotin exposure. The material sequenced was peripheral blood mononuclear cells (PBMCs), taken before the fourth cycle of nivolumab. Source of these receptors: a human donor with classical Hodgkin lymphoma.

The chain couples TRBV27 to TRBJ2-3; D not resolved. The V gene's germline CDR1 is MNHEY and CDR2 SMNVEV (reference sequence). V lost 2 bases to trimming and J lost 2 bases, with 11 bases between them. There are 15 residues in the CDR3. In nucleotides, the CDR3 is TGTGCCAGCAGTTTAGCCCCCCGGGTCACAGATACGCAGTATTTT. Its translation: CASSLAPRVTDTQYF.

The chain has TRBV7-2 and TRBJ2-5; D not resolved. This CDR3 has 12 residues. V lost 4 bases and J lost 5, with 8 bases in between. Germline V CDR1 and CDR2: SGHTA, FQGNSA. The chain's CDR3 is CASSWGYETQYF. Written as DNA, the CDR3 is TGTGCCAGCAGCTGGGGATATGAGACCCAGTACTTC.

The genes are TRBV5-8 and TRBJ1-2; TRBD1 matches at 10 bases. Germline CDR1 SGHTS, CDR2 YDEGEE. V was pared by 5 bases and J by 5 bases, with 6 bases of the junction left unmatched. This CDR3 is built from 14 residues. In DNA form, the CDR3 reads TGTGCCAGCAGTCGGGACAGGGGAGGATATGGCTACACCTTC. It is translated as CASSRDRGGYGYTF.

This rearrangement joins TRBV4-1 to TRBJ2-2; D uncertain. The CDR3 runs to 14 residues. Germline CDR1 MGHRA, CDR2 YSYEKL. V lost 4 bases and J 1 base, leaving 7 bases between the germline ends. The CDR3 DNA is TGCGCCAGCAGCCTGACAAGGAACACCGGGGAGCTGTTTTTT. This gives the protein CASSLTRNTGELFF.

The chain couples TRBV2 to TRBJ1-5, with 9 bases fitting TRBD1. The CDR3 runs to 16 residues. Germline lookup yields CDR1 SNHLY and CDR2 FYNNEI. With V trimmed by 6 bases and J by 2 bases, 8 bases remained unmatched. As DNA, the CDR3 is TGTGCCAGCAGGGCTACAGGGGGCTGGGGCAATCAGCCCCAGCATTTT. It translates to CASRATGGWGNQPQHF.

The chain uses TRBV5-1 and TRBJ2-7; D call uncertain. Per germline, CDR1 SGHRS and CDR2 YFSETQ. The CDR3 contains 13 residues. With 5 bases removed from V and 2 bases from J, the gap between germline ends came to 11 bases. CDR3 amino acids: CASRTDLPYEQYF. The CDR3 region has the DNA TGCGCCAGCAGAACGGATTTACCCTACGAGCAGTACTTC.

V usage is TRBV7-9 and J usage is TRBJ1-1, with D possibly matching TRBD1 (6 bases). V was shortened by 3 bases and J by 7 bases, with 12 bases between the two germline ends. The germline gives CDR1 SEHNR, CDR2 FQNEAQ (reference sequence). The CDR3 contains 13 residues. CDR3 region: CASSFSRDNEAFF. CDR3 sequence (DNA): TGTGCCAGCAGCTTCAGCCGGGACAATGAAGCTTTCTTT.

J is TRBJ2-2 and V is TRBV27; TRBD2 aligns across 13 bases. The CDR3 has 19 amino acids. CDR1 MNHEY and CDR2 SMNVEV come from the germline V gene (reference sequence). V shed 0 bases, J shed 1 base, and the junction held 5 bases outside the gene matches. In nucleotides, the CDR3 is TGTGCCAGCAGTTTATCGAAGACTAGCGGGAGGTTGAACACCGGGGAGCTGTTTTTT. This translates into CASSLSKTSGRLNTGELFF.

To note about this clone: This same CDR3 is encoded by further DNA sequences in the sample. In DNA form, the CDR3 reads TGCGCCAGCAGCCAACCTCAAGGTGGGTATGGCTACACCTTC. It yields the protein CASSQPQGGYGYTF. The gene calls are TRBV4-1 and TRBJ1-2; D is ambiguous. Germline V gene lookup returns CDR1 MGHRA and CDR2 YSYEKL. This CDR3 is 14 amino acids long. Between the trimmed V and J ends, which lost 2 bases and 5 bases, there was a span of 12 bases.

The gene calls are TRBV6-6 and TRBJ2-7, with 7 bases that match TRBD1. The CDR3 has 13 residues. CDR1 MNHNY and CDR2 SVGAGI come from the germline V gene (reference sequence). The chain's CDR3 is CATSHRGDYEQYF. In DNA form, the CDR3 reads TGTGCTACGTCCCACAGGGGAGACTACGAGCAGTACTTC.

This sequence joins TRBV5-6 and TRBJ2-1, with D possibly being TRBD1 (6 bases). The CDR3 runs to 17 residues. The V gene's germline CDR1 is SGHDT and CDR2 YYEEEE. V was shortened by 1 base and J by 7 bases, with 21 bases between the two germline ends. CDR3 amino acids: CASSLPLADRTRNEQFF. The DNA for the CDR3 is TGTGCCAGCAGCTTGCCTCTAGCCGACAGGACGAGAAATGAGCAGTTCTTC.

The gene calls are TRBV5-4 and TRBJ1-1, with D possibly matching TRBD1 (6 bases). V was clipped by 9 bases and J by 4 bases, with 16 bases between them. Germline-derived CDR1 and CDR2 are SGHNT and YYREEE (reference sequence). This CDR3 is built from 13 residues. The CDR3 here is CATTTGGATEAFF. The DNA for the CDR3 is TGTGCCACCACCACCGGGGGGGCCACTGAAGCTTTCTTT. The variable domain in full, with the rest retrieved from reference TRBV5-4 and TRBJ1-1, is ETGVTQSPTHLIKTRGQQVTLRCSSQSGHNTVSWYQQALGQGPQFIFQYYREEENGRGNFPPRFSGLQFPNYSSELNVNALELDDSALYLCATTTGGATEAFFGQGTRLTVV.

This chain connects TRBV5-1 to TRBJ2-3; 11 nucleotides align to TRBD2. There are 19 residues in the CDR3. The V gene end was trimmed by 0 bases and the J gene end by 2 bases; junction bases not matched to a gene: 11. Germline assignment: CDR1 SGHRS and CDR2 YFSETQ. CDR3 region: CASSLGLAGGRKITDTQYF. Written as DNA, the CDR3 is TGCGCCAGCAGCTTGGGCCTAGCGGGAGGCCGTAAAATCACAGATACGCAGTATTTT. Combining the CDR3 with reference TRBV5-1 and TRBJ2-3 gives the whole variable domain KAGVTQTPRYLIKTRGQQVTLSCSPISGHRSVSWYQQTPGQGLQFLFEYFSETQRNKGNFPGRFSGRQFSNSRSEMNVSTLELGDSALYLCASSLGLAGGRKITDTQYFGPGTRLTVL.

The chain combines TRBV6-1 with TRBJ1-1, with D unclear. Germline CDR1 MNHNS, CDR2 SASEGT. This CDR3 has 15 residues. Trimming removed 2 bases from V and 2 bases from J, with 12 bases in between. As DNA, the CDR3 is TGTGCCAGCAGTGAATTCTCGGCAGGCAACACTGAAGCTTTCTTT. Translation gives CASSEFSAGNTEAFF.

V and J are TRBV27 and TRBJ1-3; weak D call: TRBD1 (5 bases). V lost 6 bases to trimming and J lost 0 bases, with 15 bases between them. This CDR3 contains 16 residues. Germline-derived CDR1 and CDR2 are MNHEY and SMNVEV (reference sequence). Here the CDR3 DNA reads TGTGCCAGCAGCCCTCGACTCAGGGCCTCTGGAAACACCATATATTTT. Protein product: CASSPRLRASGNTIYF.

V is TRBV30 and J is TRBJ1-5, with D possibly TRBD1 on 6 matching bases. Trimming took 3 bases from V and 4 from J, leaving 10 bases between them. Germline V gives CDR1 GTSNPN, CDR2 SVGIG (reference sequence). The CDR3 has 13 amino acids. The CDR3 coding sequence is TGTGCCTGGAGGGCGGACAGTAATCAGCCCCAGCATTTT. Protein product: CAWRADSNQPQHF.

The rearrangement joins TRBV28 to TRBJ1-5, with 7 bases that match TRBD1. The germline V gene encodes CDR1 MDHEN and CDR2 SYDVKM. Trimming at V came to 3 bases and at J to 1 base, leaving 9 bases not matched to a gene. This CDR3 is built from 17 residues. CDR3 coding DNA: TGTGCCAGCAGTTTTCTTAGGGGGCGCAACAGCAATCAGCCCCAGCATTTT. It is translated as CASSFLRGRNSNQPQHF.

This chain uses TRBV5-4 with TRBJ2-1; 12 nucleotides agree with TRBD2. The CDR3 covers 16 residues. Per germline, CDR1 SGHNT and CDR2 YYREEE (reference sequence). Trimming removed 9 bases from V and 2 bases from J; junction bases left unmatched: 9. Written as DNA, the CDR3 is TGTGCCACCTGTTACCGGACTAGCGGGACCTACAATGAGCAGTTCTTC. Protein product: CATCYRTSGTYNEQFF.

This chain links TRBV5-5 with TRBJ2-3, with 8 bases lining up with TRBD1. V trimming: 7 bases; J trimming: 4 bases; junction bases outside the gene matches: 11. There are 15 residues in the CDR3. Looked up from germline, CDR1 is SGHKS and CDR2 is YYEKEE (reference sequence). The CDR3 spells CASLQGARWSDTQYF. CDR3 sequence (DNA): TGTGCCAGCCTCCAGGGGGCTAGATGGTCAGATACGCAGTATTTT.

The count of this clone is one. J is TRBJ1-5 and V is TRBV28; 10 bases line up with TRBD1. The CDR3 totals 15 residues. Losses at the gene ends were 7 bases for V and 6 bases for J; bases not matched to a gene: 9. CDR1 and CDR2 from the germline V gene are MDHEN and SYDVKM. This CDR3 is CASTPPTGGSQPQHF. The CDR3 region has the DNA TGTGCCAGCACCCCCCCGACAGGGGGCTCTCAGCCCCAGCATTTT. The variable domain in full, completed from reference TRBV28 and TRBJ1-5, reads DVKVTQSSRYLVKRTGEKVFLECVQDMDHENMFWYRQDPGLGLRLIYFSYDVKMKEKGDIPEGYSVSREKKERFSLILESASTNQTSMYLCASTPPTGGSQPQHFGDGTRLSIL.

The V gene is TRBV5-1, the J gene TRBJ2-7, with D uncertain. The germline CDR1 and CDR2 sequences are SGHRS and YFSETQ. The V end was cut by 4 bases, the J end by 0 bases, with 11 bases between. The CDR3 covers 14 residues. The CDR3 sequence is CASSVELSSYEQYF. The CDR3 DNA reads as TGCGCCAGCAGCGTCGAACTTAGCTCCTACGAGCAGTACTTC.